The rows below give T cell receptor beta chains drawn from one sample of a study of radiotherapy plus CTLA-4 blockade in lung cancer. Sequenced by immunoSEQ multiplex PCR; TCRdb stores in-frame clones only, minus some. The table records around 100,000 clones, roughly 74% of them present only once. Specimen: peripheral blood, collected from a patient treated with radiotherapy plus ipilimumab. These TCRs come from a human donor with non-small cell lung cancer who had a partial response to radiotherapy plus ipilimumab. Some clones in this sample may be carry-over from other donors' samples. CDR3s include the opening cysteine and the closing phenylalanine or tryptophan. D genes are given only for firm matches. Clone size, where shown, is once, few, many, or a class for clones that have expanded.

v_call	j_call	clone_size	d_call	cdr3_aa	cdr3_nt
TRBV4-2	TRBJ2-5	NA	TRBD2	CASSPRGGKETQYF	TGTGCCAGCAGCCCGCGCGGGGGGAAAGAGACCCAGTACTTC
TRBV7-9	TRBJ1-1	many	TRBD1	CASSYRDRGIPFF	TGTGCCAGCAGCTACCGGGACAGGGGTATTCCTTTCTTT
TRBV7-2	TRBJ1-2	NA	NA	CASSLAVGNNYGYTF	TGTGCCAGCAGCTTAGCCGTCGGGAATAACTATGGCTACACCTTC
TRBV7-2	TRBJ2-5	NA	TRBD2	CASSSSGTKETQYF	TGTGCCAGCAGCTCTAGCGGGACGAAAGAGACCCAGTACTTC
TRBV6-1	TRBJ2-5	NA	NA	CASTFGGSQAQYF	TGTGCCAGCACCTTCGGAGGCTCCCAGGCCCAGTACTTC
TRBV7-7	TRBJ2-5	few	TRBD1	CASSLGQGIGETQYF	TGTGCCAGCAGCTTAGGACAGGGAATCGGAGAGACCCAGTACTTC
TRBV2	TRBJ1-1	once	NA	CASSTDRNTEAFF	TGTGCCAGCAGTACGGACAGAAACACTGAAGCTTTCTTT
TRBV30	TRBJ1-5	NA	NA	CAWRGGANQPQHF	TGTGCCTGGAGGGGTGGGGCGAATCAGCCCCAGCATTTT
TRBV13	TRBJ2-7	NA	NA	CASSFRYEQYF	TGTGCCAGCAGCTTTAGATACGAGCAGTACTTC
TRBV7-3	TRBJ2-1	NA	TRBD2	CASSSRGGNEQFF	TGTGCCAGCAGCTCCCGGGGGGGAAATGAGCAGTTCTTC
TRBV19	TRBJ2-5	NA	NA	CASSIGWGPETQYF	TGTGCCAGTAGTATCGGGTGGGGGCCCGAGACCCAGTACTTC
TRBV28	TRBJ1-4	few	NA	CASSLRVDNEKLFF	TGTGCCAGCAGTTTGCGGGTGGATAATGAAAAACTGTTTTTT
TRBV7-2	TRBJ2-1	NA	TRBD2	CASSFIAGSSYNEQFF	TGTGCCAGCAGCTTTATAGCGGGGAGCTCCTACAATGAGCAGTTCTTC
TRBV7-8	TRBJ1-5	NA	NA	CASSQTRSNQPQHF	TGTGCCAGCAGCCAGACACGGTCCAATCAGCCCCAGCATTTT
TRBV6-1	TRBJ2-7	few	TRBD1	CASSEEGGTGVGFFAYEQYF	TGTGCCAGCAGTGAAGAGGGGGGGACAGGGGTTGGATTTTTCGCCTACGAGCAGTACTTC
TRBV18	TRBJ2-1	NA	TRBD2	CASSPFGGGHDNEQFF	TGTGCCAGCTCACCATTCGGCGGGGGTCATGACAATGAGCAGTTCTTC
TRBV19	TRBJ2-5	once	NA	CASSIMAGGSETQYF	TGTGCCAGTAGTATTATGGCGGGTGGGTCTGAGACCCAGTACTTC
TRBV28	TRBJ1-4	NA	NA	CASNLVRGEKLFF	TGTGCCAGCAATTTAGTAAGGGGGGAAAAACTGTTTTTT
TRBV6-6	TRBJ2-2	NA	TRBD2	CASRGLAAGELFF	TGTGCCAGCAGGGGACTAGCTGCCGGGGAGCTGTTTTTT
TRBV28	TRBJ1-2	few	TRBD1	CASSLLRAGGIYGYTF	TGTGCCAGCAGTTTACTGAGGGCAGGGGGTATCTATGGCTACACCTTC
TRBV11-2	TRBJ2-7	NA	TRBD2	CASSFWAGGAYEQYF	TGTGCCAGCAGCTTCTGGGCGGGAGGGGCCTACGAGCAGTACTTC
TRBV5-6	TRBJ2-5	NA	TRBD2	CASSVGQLAGGSETQYF	TGTGCCAGCAGCGTAGGCCAACTAGCGGGGGGATCGGAGACCCAGTACTTC
TRBV30	TRBJ2-7	NA	NA	CAWSNSYEQYF	TGTGCCTGGTCTAATAGCTACGAGCAGTACTTC
TRBV6-1	TRBJ1-4	NA	NA	CASSEGRANEKLFF	TGTGCCAGCAGTGAAGGACGGGCTAATGAAAAACTGTTTTTT
TRBV6-5	TRBJ2-2	NA	NA	CASSYSRHDTGELFF	TGTGCCAGCAGTTACTCGAGACACGACACCGGGGAGCTGTTTTTT
TRBV5-6	TRBJ2-3	NA	TRBD2	CASSLFLAGGTDTQYF	TGTGCCAGCAGCTTGTTCCTAGCGGGGGGAACAGATACGCAGTATTTT
TRBV5-1	TRBJ2-5	NA	NA	CASSLRPTREETQYF	TGCGCCAGCAGCTTGAGGCCCACTAGAGAAGAGACCCAGTACTTC
TRBV5-6	TRBJ2-1	NA	TRBD2	CASSRRLAGDLHEQFF	TGTGCCAGCAGCCGTCGACTAGCGGGAGATCTACATGAGCAGTTCTTC
TRBV7-9	TRBJ1-4	once	NA	CASSPGGGVNEKLFF	TGTGCCAGCAGCCCGGGGGGAGGGGTAAACGAAAAACTGTTTTTT
TRBV29-1	TRBJ2-7	NA	TRBD1	CSVKIDREYEQYF	TGCAGCGTTAAAATTGACAGGGAATACGAGCAGTACTTC
TRBV7-9	TRBJ2-1	NA	TRBD2	CASSLVATSGGHNEQFF	TGTGCCAGCAGCTTAGTCGCGACTAGCGGGGGTCACAATGAGCAGTTCTTC
TRBV6-5	TRBJ2-3	NA	NA	CASSYLSDTQYF	TGTGCCAGCAGTTACCTCAGTGATACGCAGTATTTT
TRBV7-2	TRBJ2-1	NA	TRBD1	CASSFAAGTGRGNEQFF	TGTGCCAGCAGCTTTGCGGCCGGGACAGGGCGGGGCAATGAGCAGTTCTTC
TRBV6-6	TRBJ1-3	NA	NA	CASTRSGNTIYF	TGTGCCAGCACCCGTTCTGGAAACACCATATATTTT
TRBV11-3	TRBJ2-1	NA	TRBD2	CASSRIAGATSNEQFF	TGTGCCAGCAGCCGAATAGCGGGGGCCACCTCCAATGAGCAGTTCTTC
TRBV5-5	TRBJ2-2	NA	NA	CASSLGQTFVTGELFF	TGTGCCAGCAGCTTGGGGCAGACTTTCGTAACCGGGGAGCTGTTTTTT
TRBV6-6	TRBJ1-4	few	NA	CASSWGRDEKLFF	TGTGCCAGTTCATGGGGGCGGGATGAAAAACTGTTTTTT
TRBV7-2	TRBJ1-2	NA	NA	CASSFGGFYGYTF	TGTGCCAGCAGCTTCGGGGGTTTCTATGGCTACACCTTC
TRBV10-2	TRBJ1-1	NA	TRBD1	CASKRTGATEAFF	TGCGCCAGCAAGAGGACAGGGGCCACTGAAGCTTTCTTT
TRBV4-3	TRBJ2-5	NA	TRBD1	CASSLTGGSEQYF	TGCGCCAGCAGCTTAACAGGGGGCAGTGAGCAGTACTTC
TRBV7-2	TRBJ1-2	once	NA	CASSPPGAANYGYTF	TGTGCCAGCAGCCCACCAGGGGCAGCTAACTATGGCTACACCTTC
TRBV29-1	TRBJ2-3	NA	TRBD1	CSVDSPDRGRTDTQYF	TGCAGCGTTGACTCCCCGGACAGGGGGCGGACAGATACGCAGTATTTT
TRBV6-1	TRBJ1-1	NA	NA	CASSEVGGVNTEAFF	TGTGCCAGCAGTGAAGTCGGGGGTGTGAACACTGAAGCTTTCTTT
TRBV5-1	TRBJ2-2	few	TRBD1	CASSQRQGLLTGELFF	TGCGCCAGCAGCCAGAGACAGGGGTTGTTGACCGGGGAGCTGTTTTTT
TRBV7-8	TRBJ1-2	NA	NA	CASSKDIGNLYGYTF	TGTGCCAGCAGCAAAGACATCGGGAATCTGTATGGCTACACCTTC
TRBV19	TRBJ2-3	NA	TRBD2	CASSLLAAFTDTQYF	TGTGCCAGTAGTTTACTAGCGGCGTTCACAGATACGCAGTATTTT
TRBV7-9	TRBJ2-7	once	TRBD1	CASSPGTGAHEQYF	TGTGCCAGCAGCCCCGGGACAGGGGCCCACGAGCAGTACTTC
TRBV7-9	TRBJ2-7	NA	NA	CASSLEGSHEQYF	TGTGCCAGCAGCCTCGAAGGGAGCCACGAGCAGTACTTC
TRBV7-9	TRBJ2-2	NA	TRBD2	CASSSSGRAITGELFF	TGTGCCAGCAGCAGTAGCGGGAGGGCCATCACCGGGGAGCTGTTTTTT
TRBV19	TRBJ1-6	NA	NA	CASSIGRNSPLHF	TGTGCCAGTAGTATAGGGAGAAATTCACCCCTCCACTTT
TRBV28	TRBJ2-7	NA	NA	CASSLTPPYEQYF	TGTGCCAGCAGTCTGACACCGCCCTACGAGCAGTACTTC
TRBV29-1	TRBJ2-3	NA	TRBD2	CSVEPASGEDTQYF	TGCAGCGTTGAACCCGCTAGCGGGGAGGATACGCAGTATTTT
TRBV5-1	TRBJ1-6	NA	NA	CASSPRAAESPLHF	TGCGCCAGCAGCCCCAGGGCCGCGGAATCACCCCTCCACTTT